This T cell receptor beta chain stems from a study of tumor-infiltrating lymphocytes in primary liver carcinoma. Study as a whole: Donors had hepatocellular carcinoma or combined HCC and intrahepatic cholangiocarcinoma. Study outcomes and limitations: Roughly 7.5-25% of top clones, and no more, occurred in all five tumor regions.

DNA and RNA were both co-extracted from around 20-30 mg of bulk tissue that had not been sorted. Uniformly, tumor samples exhibited a viable tumor cell fraction exceeding 90%. From 500 ng of total RNA, TCR beta-specific cDNA was reverse-transcribed using a constant-region primer. Slightly modified ARM-PCR, run as three nested multiplex PCR rounds, produced the TCR beta libraries. Forward primers for TRBV1-TRBV30 and a C-beta reverse primer served the first two PCR rounds, at about 10 cycles each. TCRdb analysed the multiplex PCR reads with MiXCR anew, one entry per CDR3 protein. The sample holds 55,000 to 65,000 distinct CDR3 sequences; less than 75% are singletons and the top ten take roughly three fifths. The CDR3 spans 14 residues. Per germline, CDR1 MNHNS and CDR2 SASEGT. Notes on this clonotype: Its antigen is undetermined. At one end the junction does not follow the germline gene, possibly because of a read error.

This TCR was recovered from a man in his forties with primary liver carcinoma and hepatitis B virus infection. This rearrangement joins TRBV6-1 to TRBJ1-5, with D perhaps TRBD1 (6 bases). Sequenced: liver tumor tissue from sampling region 2. The subset denotes: tumor region T2, inferior pole. This CDR3 reads CPNSEGESDHPQHF. The CDR3 region has the DNA TGTCCCAACAGTGAGGGGGAGTCGGATCATCCCCAGCATTTT.